Following are 9 T cell receptor beta chains from one sample sequenced in a study of vaccination and CD4 T cells after COVID-19. What these receptors recognize is not known. Cultured CD4+ T cell DNA was sequenced using the Oncomine TCR Beta short-read assay. MiXCR, applied by TCRdb to the PCR reads, yields one record per CDR3 protein. The data hold 12,000 or so distinct CDR3 sequences, with about 47% observed a single time. The treatment is: roughly ten-day PBMC culture with coronavirus spike peptide pools or control peptides (ViraFEST assay). Material for sequencing was CD4+ T cells from blood, cultured in vitro. The receptor source for this set is a human donor who had recovered from COVID-19.

The chain joins TRBV7-2 to TRBJ2-7, with TRBD2 matching 14 bases. CDR1 is SGHTA, CDR2 FQGNSA, per germline. The CDR3 consists of 18 residues. J gave up 1 base and V 5 bases, and 10 bases lay outside the gene matches. Written as DNA, the CDR3 is TGTGCCAGCAGCCAGACTAGCGGGGGGGCTTTTGGGTCCTACGAGCAGTACTTC. Amino acid sequence: CASSQTSGGAFGSYEQYF. The variable domain in full, completed from reference TRBV7-2 and TRBJ2-7, reads GAGVSQSPSNKVTEKGKDVELRCDPISGHTALYWYRQSLGQGLEFLIYFQGNSAPDKSGLPSDRFSAERTGGSVSTLTIQRTQQEDSAVYLCASSQTSGGAFGSYEQYFGPGTRLTVT.

This clonotype has only a few counts. The chain uses TRBV6-1 and TRBJ1-5; 7 bases align to TRBD1. The V gene's germline CDR1 is MNHNS and CDR2 SASEGT. This CDR3 comprises 14 residues. Trimming removed 6 bases from V and 7 bases from J; junction bases left unmatched: 9. The CDR3 spells CASRGQVAGQPQHF. The CDR3 DNA reads as TGTGCCAGCAGAGGACAGGTAGCCGGCCAGCCCCAGCATTTT.

This chain connects TRBV12-3 or TRBV12-4 to TRBJ2-3; 10 bases agree with TRBD2. V shed 6 bases and J 1 base; nucleotides not matched to a gene: 1. The CDR3 contains 14 residues. The CDR3 loop reads CASRLAGGTDTQYF. The CDR3 DNA reads TGTGCCAGCAGGCTAGCGGGAGGCACAGATACGCAGTATTTT.

This clonotype was observed a few times. The V gene is TRBV15, the J gene TRBJ1-3, with no clear D. Trimming took 8 bases from V and 4 from J, leaving 9 bases between them. The CDR3 spans 12 residues. Looked up from germline, CDR1 is LNHNV and CDR2 is YYDKDF (reference sequence). The CDR3 spells CATRFMGNTIYF. CDR3 bases: TGTGCCACCCGTTTCATGGGAAACACCATATATTTT.

The V call is TRBV15, the J call TRBJ1-3; D is undetermined. Germline assignment: CDR1 LNHNV and CDR2 YYDKDF (reference sequence). The CDR3 runs 15 residues. V lost 5 bases and J 0 bases, leaving 11 bases between the germline ends. The CDR3 nucleotides are TGTGCCACCAGCGGGCAGTATCTCTCTGGAAACACCATATATTTT. Residues: CATSGQYLSGNTIYF.

As DNA, the CDR3 is TGTGCCTGGAGTGTACGTCGACAGACCTACGAGCAGTACTTC. Its translation is CAWSVRRQTYEQYF. V gene TRBV30 combines with J gene TRBJ2-7; the D gene is possibly TRBD1 (5 bases). V shed 0 bases and J shed 2 bases, with 11 bases lying between them. Germline CDR1 reads GTSNPN; CDR2 reads SVGIG (reference sequence). The CDR3 loop spans 14 amino acids.

The chain couples TRBV3-1 to TRBJ1-5; no clear D. Germline V CDR1 and CDR2: LGHDT, YNNKEL (reference sequence). V gave up 2 bases and J gave up 4 bases, with 3 bases separating them. CDR3 length: 12 amino acids. CDR3 sequence reads: CASSQLNQPQHF. CDR3 DNA: TGTGCCAGCAGCCAATTAAATCAGCCCCAGCATTTT.

The table lists this clonotype with a few counts. The chain uses TRBV19 and TRBJ1-1; TRBD1 matches at 8 bases. With 9 bases clipped from V and 0 bases from J, the junction kept 3 bases outside the gene matches. The CDR3 covers 13 residues. CDR1 and CDR2 (germline): LNHDA, SQIVND (reference sequence). The CDR3 DNA reads TGTGCCAGCGGGACAGGTATGAACACTGAAGCTTTCTTT. Translated, it gives CASGTGMNTEAFF.

This clonotype appeared a few times. The rearrangement joins TRBV6-1 to TRBJ2-3; D is ambiguous. V gave up 3 bases and J gave up 6 bases, with 10 bases separating them. Looked up from germline, CDR1 is MNHNS and CDR2 is SASEGT. The CDR3 is made up of 13 amino acids. In DNA form, the CDR3 reads TGTGCCAGCAGTGACAATCGTCAGGATACGCAGTATTTT. Protein sequence: CASSDNRQDTQYF.